This T cell receptor (beta chain) stems from a study of blood T cell repertoires in COVID-19. Overall study context: Nucleic acid was either cDNA or gDNA, and it came from T cells, B-cell-depleted T cells, or PBMCs.

Some clones are missing from TCRdb's copy, which holds only in-frame ones; the method was immunoSEQ multiplex PCR. The table has roughly 150,000 clones, roughly 81% seen once. Sequences were obtained from peripheral blood. This sequence originates from a woman over 75 with COVID-19, enrolled during active disease.

The CDR3 DNA reads as TGTGCCAGCTCACCGAGGGAATCTCCTTATGGCTACACCTTC. Translated, it gives CASSPRESPYGYTF. J is TRBJ1-2 and V is TRBV18, with D hard to call. This CDR3 comprises 14 residues. V was shortened by 3 bases and J by 5 bases, with 13 bases between the two germline ends. CDR1 is KGHSH, CDR2 LQKENI, per germline.